The rows below give T cell receptor beta chains drawn from one sample of a study of shared clonotypes between healthy human individuals. Assay used: immunoSEQ multiplex PCR; TCRdb lists only in-frame clones, some missing. The sample consists of about 120,000 clones, more than 65% of them appearing once. Sequenced input: memory CD8+ T cells sorted from blood. All receptors derive from a woman in her 30s in good health. Both conserved end residues are part of each CDR3. The order of the fields is V gene, D gene, J gene, CDR3 protein. D genes are given only for firm matches.

V: TRBV6-5
D: TRBD1
J: TRBJ2-7
CDR3: CASSYRTTGLYEQYF

V: TRBV7-9
D: TRBD2
J: TRBJ2-7
CDR3: CASSHFSGSSPYEQYF

V: TRBV10-3
D: -
J: TRBJ2-5
CDR3: CAISEQRHQETQYF

V: TRBV28
D: -
J: TRBJ1-5
CDR3: CASSFYVGSVGVNQPQHF

V: TRBV4-2
D: -
J: TRBJ2-1
CDR3: CASSQEGAGEGNEQFF

V: TRBV5-4
D: -
J: TRBJ2-2
CDR3: CASSGWATGELFF

V: TRBV10-3
D: -
J: TRBJ2-1
CDR3: CAISEIGAYNEQFF

V: TRBV5-3
D: TRBD1
J: TRBJ1-4
CDR3: CAKTGAWANEKLFF

V: TRBV19
D: TRBD1
J: TRBJ1-1
CDR3: CASHTGQGGRTEAFF

V: TRBV11-2
D: -
J: TRBJ2-2
CDR3: CASSFGGKELFF

V: TRBV19
D: -
J: TRBJ1-5
CDR3: CASSIGQGGQPQHF

V: TRBV4-1
D: -
J: TRBJ1-5
CDR3: CASSEGVHQPQHF

V: TRBV28
D: TRBD2
J: TRBJ2-1
CDR3: CASSLGTSGSVYNEQFF

V: TRBV4-1
D: -
J: TRBJ1-1
CDR3: CASSQDDGVGAGDTEAFF

V: TRBV5-1
D: TRBD2
J: TRBJ2-5
CDR3: CASSLVLADQETQYF

V: TRBV7-9
D: TRBD2
J: TRBJ2-5
CDR3: CASSPPLAGGGETQYF

V: TRBV5-5
D: -
J: TRBJ2-6
CDR3: CASSLHTGWAGANVLTF

V: TRBV11-2
D: -
J: TRBJ1-2
CDR3: CASSLERDYGYTF

V: TRBV19
D: -
J: TRBJ1-5
CDR3: CASTPGGGAWPQHF

V: TRBV13
D: -
J: TRBJ2-3
CDR3: CASSPPPRDTQYF

V: TRBV4-2
D: TRBD2
J: TRBJ2-7
CDR3: CASSQEGLGFYEQYF

V: TRBV2
D: TRBD1
J: TRBJ2-3
CDR3: CASSAGGPTDTQYF

V: TRBV9
D: TRBD1
J: TRBJ2-5
CDR3: CASSVGGTGQETQYF

V: TRBV29-1
D: TRBD2
J: TRBJ2-1
CDR3: CSVQERESNEQFF

V: TRBV2
D: -
J: TRBJ2-5
CDR3: CASRPGYGEETQYF

V: TRBV29-1
D: -
J: TRBJ2-5
CDR3: CSAAGGRGEQYF

V: TRBV10-2
D: -
J: TRBJ2-7
CDR3: CASSEWFGLFFYEQYF

V: TRBV5-6
D: -
J: TRBJ2-1
CDR3: CASSLANEQFF

V: TRBV28
D: -
J: TRBJ2-1
CDR3: CASSFTNEQFF

V: TRBV6-4
D: TRBD2
J: TRBJ2-5
CDR3: CASSEASGSGQETQYF

V: TRBV2
D: -
J: TRBJ1-2
CDR3: CASSPGGYGYTF

V: TRBV29-1
D: -
J: TRBJ1-1
CDR3: CSVFWGKGVEAFF

V: TRBV4-2
D: -
J: TRBJ1-3
CDR3: CASSVPLGVGNTIYF

V: TRBV25-1
D: -
J: TRBJ2-5
CDR3: CASSEGETQYF

V: TRBV25-1
D: -
J: TRBJ2-1
CDR3: CASSESGSYNEQFF

V: TRBV4-1
D: TRBD1
J: TRBJ1-5
CDR3: CASSHGTGLDQPQHF

V: TRBV11-3
D: -
J: TRBJ1-1
CDR3: CATPRAGPRGITEAFF

V: TRBV6-6
D: -
J: TRBJ1-4
CDR3: CASSYSWNWANEKLFF

V: TRBV29-1
D: -
J: TRBJ1-3
CDR3: CSVELGNTIYF

V: TRBV15
D: TRBD2
J: TRBJ2-5
CDR3: CATSARTSGAETQYF

V: TRBV28
D: -
J: TRBJ2-3
CDR3: CASSPPGRRGDTQYF

V: TRBV7-8
D: -
J: TRBJ2-4
CDR3: CASSLFAGAKNIQYF

V: TRBV10-3
D: -
J: TRBJ2-7
CDR3: CAISGNYEQYF

V: TRBV27
D: TRBD2
J: TRBJ2-3
CDR3: CASRKRETRTDTQYF

V: TRBV28
D: TRBD1
J: TRBJ2-1
CDR3: CASSLQGEPYNEQFF

V: TRBV27
D: TRBD1
J: TRBJ1-1
CDR3: CASSLRGGSTEAFF

V: TRBV2
D: TRBD2
J: TRBJ2-1
CDR3: CATGTSGPYNEQFF

V: TRBV5-4
D: -
J: TRBJ2-7
CDR3: CASSLDAAGREQYF

V: TRBV5-6
D: TRBD2
J: TRBJ2-3
CDR3: CASSLVPSGLYTDTQYF

V: TRBV5-4
D: -
J: TRBJ2-1
CDR3: CASSLGLMGNEQFF

V: TRBV7-6
D: -
J: TRBJ2-7
CDR3: CASGPNRHEQYF

V: TRBV11-2
D: -
J: TRBJ1-5
CDR3: CASSSGWRGQPQHF

V: TRBV5-1
D: -
J: TRBJ2-1
CDR3: CASSPLTEAGEQFF

V: TRBV7-9
D: -
J: TRBJ2-3
CDR3: CASSYDTGGTQYF

V: TRBV6-4
D: -
J: TRBJ2-2
CDR3: CASSVGGSENTGELFF